This note documents a single T cell receptor beta chain sequence. Its antigen is currently unknown. Sequencing used immunoSEQ multiplex PCR; TCRdb keeps in-frame clones, though not all of them. The sample has 10,000 to 15,000 clones, more than 65% seen once; the top ten hold approximately 24%. No patient escaped relapse after autologous stem cell transplantation, and brentuximab vedotin exposure varied. PBMCs, once thawed, yielded CD8+ T cells isolated by magnetic negative selection. CDR3 length: 11 residues. The data derive from a study of PD-1 blockade in classical Hodgkin lymphoma. Study-wide results and limits: Before treatment, complete responders showed about the same diversity as newly diagnosed patients. In CD4+ cells, TCR diversity went up significantly by C4D1, but in CD8+ cells it did not. The authors excluded patients who started nivolumab under 1 year after ASCT.

The specimen was CD8+ T cells from blood, collected at baseline. The chain uses TRBV21-1 and TRBJ2-1. TRBV21-1 is classified as a pseudogene. The receptor was isolated from a human donor with classical Hodgkin lymphoma. The CDR3 bases are TGTGCCAGCAGCACCTACAATGAGCAGTTCTTC. Translation gives CASSTYNEQFF.